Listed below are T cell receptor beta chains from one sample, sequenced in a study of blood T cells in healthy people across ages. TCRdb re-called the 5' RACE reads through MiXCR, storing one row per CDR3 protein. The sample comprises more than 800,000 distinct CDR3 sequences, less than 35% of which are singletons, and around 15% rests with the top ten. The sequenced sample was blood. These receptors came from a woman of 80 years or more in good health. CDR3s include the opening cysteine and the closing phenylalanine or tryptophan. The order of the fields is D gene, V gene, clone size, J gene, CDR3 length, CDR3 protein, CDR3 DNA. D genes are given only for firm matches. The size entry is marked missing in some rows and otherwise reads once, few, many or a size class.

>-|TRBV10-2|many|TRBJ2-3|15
CASSEGRFRTDTQYF
TGCGCCAGCAGTGAGGGTAGATTCCGCACAGATACGCAGTATTTT
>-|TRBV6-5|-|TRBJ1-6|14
CASSYSASNSPLHF
TGTGCCAGCAGTTACTCCGCTTCTAATTCACCCCTCCACTTT
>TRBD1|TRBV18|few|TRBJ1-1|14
CASSQEQGVTEAFF
TGTGCCAGCTCCCAGGAACAGGGGGTGACTGAAGCTTTCTTT
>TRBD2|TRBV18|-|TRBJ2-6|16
CASSAGTSGRANVRTF
TGTGCCAGCTCGGCCGGGACTAGCGGCCGGGCCAACGTCCGGACTTTC
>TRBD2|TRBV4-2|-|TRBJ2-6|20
CASSQWGLAGGPRGANVLTF
TGTGCCAGCAGCCAGTGGGGACTAGCGGGGGGGCCGCGAGGGGCCAACGTCCTGACTTTC
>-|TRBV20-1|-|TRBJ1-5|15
CSARGGSGANQPQHF
TGCAGTGCTAGAGGGGGGAGTGGGGCTAATCAGCCCCAGCATTTT
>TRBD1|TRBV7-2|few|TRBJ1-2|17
CASSSTRQGPLLYGYTF
TGTGCCAGCAGCTCAACTCGACAGGGACCACTTCTCTATGGCTACACCTTC
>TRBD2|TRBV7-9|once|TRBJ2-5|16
CASSPPGAGAQETQYF
TGTGCCAGCAGCCCCCCCGGAGCGGGAGCACAAGAGACCCAGTACTTC
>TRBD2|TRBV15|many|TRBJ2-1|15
CATSSQRGLYNEQFF
TGTGCCACCAGCAGCCAGCGGGGGCTCTACAATGAGCAGTTCTTC
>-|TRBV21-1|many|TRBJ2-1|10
CASSSETEFF
TGTGCCAGCAGCAGTGAGACGGAGTTCTTC
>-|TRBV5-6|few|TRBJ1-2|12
CASSTGKYGYTF
TGTGCCAGCAGCACAGGGAAATATGGCTACACCTTC
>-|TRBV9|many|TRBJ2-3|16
CASSVGSASSTDTQYF
TGTGCCAGCAGCGTAGGTTCAGCGAGTAGCACAGATACGCAGTATTTT
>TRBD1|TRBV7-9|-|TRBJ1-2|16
CASSFGVRQGAGGYTF
TGTGCCAGCAGCTTTGGCGTCAGACAGGGGGCCGGTGGCTACACCTTC
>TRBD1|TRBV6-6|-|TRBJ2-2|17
CASSKPPDRGRTGELFF
TGTGCCAGCAGCAAGCCCCCGGACAGGGGGCGTACCGGGGAGCTGTTTTTT
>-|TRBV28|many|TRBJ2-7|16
CASFPALGGPPYEQYF
TGTGCCAGCTTCCCCGCGCTCGGGGGGCCGCCCTACGAGCAGTACTTC
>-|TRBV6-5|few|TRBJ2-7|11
CASMESYEQYF
TGTGCCAGCATGGAGAGCTACGAGCAGTACTTC
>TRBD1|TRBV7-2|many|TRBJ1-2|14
CASRDPGQLVGYTF
TGTGCCAGCAGGGATCCGGGACAGCTAGTCGGCTACACCTTC
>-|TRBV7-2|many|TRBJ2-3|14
CASSLGAATDTQYF
TGTGCCAGCAGCTTAGGGGCAGCCACAGATACGCAGTATTTT
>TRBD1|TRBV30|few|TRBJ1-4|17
CAWSVGILSGQSEKLFF
TGTGCCTGGAGTGTAGGGATCCTATCGGGACAGAGTGAAAAACTGTTTTTT
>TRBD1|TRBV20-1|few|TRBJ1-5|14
CSASEGASNQPQHF
TGCAGTGCTAGTGAGGGGGCTAGCAATCAGCCCCAGCATTTT
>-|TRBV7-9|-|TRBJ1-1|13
CASSLSGHTEAFF
TGTGCCAGCAGCTTAAGCGGTCACACTGAAGCTTTCTTT
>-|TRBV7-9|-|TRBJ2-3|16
CASSIFRVISTDTQYF
TGTGCCAGCAGCATTTTCAGGGTCATTAGCACAGATACGCAGTATTTT
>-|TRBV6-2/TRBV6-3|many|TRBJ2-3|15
CASSYQDIGTDTQYF
TGTGCCAGCAGTTACCAGGACATTGGCACAGATACGCAGTATTTT
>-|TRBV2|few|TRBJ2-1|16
CASSGGVIPIYNEQFF
TGTGCCAGCAGTGGGGGAGTTATCCCCATCTACAATGAGCAGTTCTTC
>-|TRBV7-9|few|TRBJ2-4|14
CASSVGGGKNIQYF
TGTGCCAGCAGCGTAGGAGGGGGGAAAAACATTCAGTACTTC
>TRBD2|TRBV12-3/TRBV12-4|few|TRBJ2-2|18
CASSFYSSSGENTGELFF
TGTGCCAGCAGTTTTTATTCTTCGAGCGGGGAGAACACCGGGGAGCTGTTTTTT
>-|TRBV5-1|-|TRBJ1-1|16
CASSLVKGTRNTEAFF
TGCGCCAGCAGCTTGGTAAAGGGGACTCGGAACACTGAAGCTTTCTTT
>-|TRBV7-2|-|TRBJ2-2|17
CASSPTSLGMATGELFF
TGTGCCAGCAGTCCTACCTCCCTGGGGATGGCCACCGGGGAGCTGTTTTTT
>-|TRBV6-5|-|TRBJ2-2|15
CASSYSMSVSGELFF
TGTGCCAGCAGTTACTCGATGTCGGTATCCGGGGAGCTGTTTTTT
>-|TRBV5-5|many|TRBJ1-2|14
CASSPQAGAWGYTF
TGTGCCAGCAGCCCCCAGGCGGGGGCTTGGGGCTACACCTTC
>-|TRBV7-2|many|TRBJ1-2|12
CASSLDLGHYTF
TGTGCCAGCAGCTTAGATCTCGGTCACTACACCTTC
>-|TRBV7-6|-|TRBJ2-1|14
CVSSYMEGYNEQFF
TGTGTCAGCAGCTATATGGAGGGCTACAATGAGCAGTTCTTC
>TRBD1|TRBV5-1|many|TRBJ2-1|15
CASSLPRDRGNEQFF
TGCGCCAGCAGCTTGCCCCGGGACAGGGGTAATGAGCAGTTCTTC
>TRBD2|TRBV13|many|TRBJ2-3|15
CASSPWDYVGDTQYF
TGTGCCAGCAGCCCTTGGGACTACGTCGGAGATACGCAGTATTTT
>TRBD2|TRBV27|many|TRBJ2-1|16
CASSLIGRGAGNEQFF
TGTGCCAGCAGTTTAATTGGGCGGGGGGCGGGGAATGAGCAGTTCTTC
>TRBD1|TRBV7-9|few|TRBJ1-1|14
CASSPDRWEPEAFF
TGTGCCAGCAGCCCGGACAGGTGGGAGCCTGAAGCTTTCTTT
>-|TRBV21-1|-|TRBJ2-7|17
CASSKTPGEGRPYEQYF
TGTGCCAGCAGCAAAACGCCCGGGGAGGGGAGACCCTACGAGCAGTACTTC
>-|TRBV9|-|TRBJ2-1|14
CASSNPGTRNEQFF
TGTGCCAGTAGTAACCCCGGGACGCGGAATGAGCAGTTCTTC
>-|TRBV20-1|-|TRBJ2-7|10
CSTGTYEQYF
TGCAGTACAGGGACCTACGAGCAGTACTTC
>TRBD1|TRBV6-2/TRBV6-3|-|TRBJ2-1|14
CASRGTGGLREQFF
TGTGCCAGCAGGGGGACAGGGGGTTTACGAGAGCAGTTCTTC